What follows are 30 T cell receptor beta chains derived from one specimen sequenced in a study of graft-versus-host responses after intestinal transplantation (dated by TCRdb to about 2021). The library was built by means of the immunoSEQ multiplex PCR assay. In its TCRdb copy, this immuneACCESS table keeps in-frame sequences only and misses some clones. Where compared with another copy, unresolved V genes explain less than half of these, and the others have no known cause. This sample holds more than 10,000 clones; approximately 32% were observed only once. Of the sample, 1.5% to 2% is held by the ten largest clones. Per the publication, the time point label means: cells obtained before transplantation from donor or recipient. The input for sequencing was alloreactive CD4+ T cells from a mixed lymphocyte reaction culture, taken before transplantation. In light of the paper, this sample's cell subset or site label describes: CFSE-low proliferating T cells sorted from approximately 6-day pre-transplant mixed lymphocyte reaction (GvH or HvG direction). Receptor source: a human patient who was an organ donor for intestinal transplantation.

V and J are TRBV4-3 and TRBJ2-7; TRBD1 matches at 11 bases. Trimming took 0 bases from V and 7 from J; bases not matched to a gene: 11. The CDR3 is 17 amino acids. CDR1 is LGHNA, CDR2 YSLEER, per germline. CDR3 nucleotides: TGCGCCAGCAGCCAAGATTGGGATGGACAGGGGGCGCAGGAGCAGTACTTC. It is translated as CASSQDWDGQGAQEQYF.

CDR3 loop: CASSLDPGSYEQYF. CDR3 sequence (DNA): TGTGCCAGCAGCTTAGATCCAGGCTCCTACGAGCAGTACTTC. The chain joins TRBV11-2 to TRBJ2-5, with D unresolved. TRBJ2-7 matches the DNA end more closely, so the J call is doubtful. Per the germline V gene, CDR1 is SGHAT and CDR2 is FQNNGV. The CDR3 loop spans 14 amino acids.

The rearrangement joins TRBV11-3 to TRBJ2-5, with 9 bases matching TRBD1. The germline CDR1 and CDR2 sequences are SGHNT and YENEEA. The CDR3 is 17 amino acids. V lost 5 bases, J lost 4 bases, and 14 bases stayed unmatched. The CDR3 loop is CASSPGDRDSPRETQYF. CDR3 sequence (DNA): TGTGCCAGCAGCCCCGGGGACAGGGACTCTCCAAGAGAGACCCAGTACTTC.

This chain connects TRBV18 to TRBJ1-6; 8 nucleotides line up with TRBD1. CDR1 KGHSH and CDR2 LQKENI come from the germline V gene. The CDR3 sequence is 14 residues long. The J segment lost 14 bases and the V segment lost 3 bases, leaving 9 bases of the junction unmatched. CDR3 protein: CASSPDGQGATLHF. In DNA, the CDR3 is TGTGCCAGCTCACCTGATGGACAGGGCGCTACCCTCCACTTT.

This clone has more than one count but fewer than ten. The CDR3 loop reads CASSQVGSGGARDTQYF. In nucleotides, the CDR3 is TGCGCCAGCAGCCAAGTCGGTAGCGGGGGGGCGAGAGATACGCAGTATTTT. The V gene is TRBV4-1, the J gene TRBJ2-3; TRBD2 agrees at 11 bases. This CDR3 comprises 17 residues. CDR1 and CDR2 (germline): MGHRA, YSYEKL. V shed 1 base and J 5 bases; nucleotides not matched to a gene: 8.

The chain carries TRBV6-5 and TRBJ1-3; a weak D match, TRBD1 (5 bases). The CDR3 is 15 amino acids. Germline V gives CDR1 MNHEY, CDR2 SVGAGI. V was trimmed by 3 bases and J by 0 bases, leaving 9 bases between them. The CDR3 coding sequence is TGTGCCAGCAGTTATCAGGGCCCCTCTGGAAACACCATATATTTT. This translates into CASSYQGPSGNTIYF.

The chain links TRBV4-3 to TRBJ1-1; tentatively, D is TRBD1 (5 bases). V was shortened by 4 bases and J by 8 bases, with 17 bases between the two germline ends. CDR3 size: 14 residues. The germline gives CDR1 LGHNA, CDR2 YSLEER. The CDR3 region is CASSRLGVLREAFF. CDR3 DNA sequence: TGCGCCAGCAGCCGGTTAGGGGTTCTGAGGGAAGCTTTCTTT.

By its share, this clone is medium-sized. This sequence joins TRBV19 and TRBJ1-1, with D possibly being TRBD1 (5 bases). CDR1 is LNHDA and CDR2 is SQIVND in the germline V gene (reference sequence). Trimming left V 6 bases short and J 1 base short, with 9 bases between. The CDR3 spans 13 residues. CDR3 nucleotide sequence: TGTGCCAGTAGCTTCCAGGGGAACACTGAAGCTTTCTTT. It is translated as CASSFQGNTEAFF.

V is TRBV6-1 and J is TRBJ2-7; TRBD2 matches 9 bases. Per germline, CDR1 MNHNS and CDR2 SASEGT. The length of the CDR3 is 15 residues. J gave up 4 bases and V 1 base, and 5 bases lay outside the gene matches. CDR3 bases: TGTGCCAGCAGTGAAGACGGCGGGGGGGGGTACGAGCAGTACTTC. Its protein product is CASSEDGGGGYEQYF.

The gene calls are TRBV29-1 and TRBJ1-5, with 9 bases aligning to TRBD1. Trimming cost V 4 bases and J 7 bases; bases outside gene matches: 5. The CDR3 totals 13 residues. Germline V gene lookup returns CDR1 SQVTM and CDR2 ANQGSEA. The CDR3 nucleotides are TGCAGCGTTGGACAGGGGGTCGGGCAGCCCCAGCATTTT. Translating gives CSVGQGVGQPQHF.

This chain joins TRBV13 and TRBJ2-1; 8 nucleotides line up with TRBD2. Germline lookup yields CDR1 PRHDT and CDR2 FYEKMQ (reference sequence). This CDR3 is built from 15 residues. V shed 0 bases, J shed 7 bases, and the junction held 5 bases outside the gene matches. The CDR3 region is CASSLGGGGGNEQFF. CDR3 nucleotides: TGTGCCAGCAGCTTAGGCGGGGGGGGAGGAAATGAGCAGTTCTTC.

As to this clone: This sample also contains other DNA sequences that code for the same CDR3. The chain joins TRBV9 to TRBJ1-2; D possibly corresponds to TRBD1 (5 bases). CDR1 SGDLS and CDR2 YYNGEE come from the germline V gene. CDR3 size: 15 residues. V was trimmed by 0 bases and J by 2 bases, leaving 11 bases between them. CDR3 residues: CASSVAEGMNYGYTF. The CDR3 coding sequence is TGTGCCAGCAGCGTAGCGGAGGGGATGAACTATGGCTACACCTTC.

This clone occurred a few times. The rearrangement joins TRBV23-1 to TRBJ1-1; TRBD1 might be the D (5 bases). TRBV23-1 is identified as an open reading frame with a role that is uncertain. CDR3 length: 13 residues. The V end lost 10 bases, the J end lost 0 bases, and 12 bases lay between the germline ends. The CDR3 DNA reads TGCGCCATACACGGGGGAATGAACACTGAAGCTTTCTTT. Its protein product is CAIHGGMNTEAFF.

This clone is termed medium-sized (0.01 to 0.1%). This sequence joins TRBV18 and TRBJ1-2; D gene uncertain. Germline CDR1 and CDR2: KGHSH and LQKENI. The ends were cut back, 2 bases at V and 4 bases at J, with 8 bases in the middle. The length of the CDR3 is 13 residues. CDR3 DNA: TGTGCCAGCTCACCAGGGTCGGGCTATGGCTACACCTTC. It encodes CASSPGSGYGYTF.

This clone was detected a few times. CDR3 nucleotide sequence: TGTGCCAGTAGTAGATCTAGCTCCGTAGCCTCCTACAATGAGCAGTTCTTC. It codes for CASSRSSSVASYNEQFF. This rearrangement joins TRBV19 to TRBJ2-1; D possibly corresponds to TRBD2 (5 bases). There are 17 residues in the CDR3. Trimming took off 4 bases at V and 0 bases at J, with 16 bases between the two ends. Germline V gene lookup returns CDR1 LNHDA and CDR2 SQIVND (reference sequence). The complete variable domain, with remaining parts taken from reference TRBV19 and TRBJ2-1, reads DGGITQSPKYLFRKEGQNVTLSCEQNLNHDAMYWYRQDPGQGLRLIYYSQIVNDFQKGDIAEGYSVSREKKESFPLTVTSAQKNPTAFYLCASSRSSSVASYNEQFFGPGTRLTVL.

This clone showed up just a few times. One end of the junction varies from germline; a read error may be responsible. The rearrangement links TRBV5-1 to TRBJ2-7, with 8 bases that match TRBD1. The CDR3 loop spans 14 amino acids. Germline assignment: CDR1 SGHRS and CDR2 YFSETQ. Written as DNA, the CDR3 is TGTGCCAGCAGCTTTCAGGGGACAGGCTACGAGCAGTACTTC. Residues: CASSFQGTGYEQYF.

This rearrangement joins TRBV5-1 to TRBJ2-5; TRBD2 is a possible D gene (5 bases). The V end lost 4 bases, the J end lost 2 bases, and 18 bases lay between the germline ends. This CDR3 has 16 amino acids. Germline V lookup: CDR1 SGHRS, CDR2 YFSETQ. The DNA for the CDR3 is TGCGCCAGCAGCATCGCCCCTAGCTTGGGGCAAGAGACCCAGTACTTC. Its protein product is CASSIAPSLGQETQYF.

The chain employs TRBV11-2 and TRBJ2-7, with D unclear. V was shortened by 2 bases and J by 2 bases, with 10 bases between the two germline ends. The V gene's germline CDR1 is SGHAT and CDR2 FQNNGV. This CDR3 is built from 14 residues. This CDR3 is CASSLTSVTYEQYF. CDR3 bases: TGTGCCAGCAGCTTAACAAGCGTAACCTACGAGCAGTACTTC.

Within the sample, this clone is medium-sized. The rearrangement uses TRBV19 and TRBJ1-5; the D gene is possibly TRBD1 (5 bases). Germline loops: CDR1 LNHDA, CDR2 SQIVND (reference sequence). Trimming took 11 bases from V and 3 from J, leaving 17 bases between them. CDR3 size: 14 residues. In DNA form, the CDR3 reads TGTGCCTCTGGGCAGGGTAGGAACAATCAGCCCCAGCATTTT. Encoded protein: CASGQGRNNQPQHF.

The J gene is TRBJ1-1, the V gene TRBV6-9; D not resolved. Germline CDR1 reads MNHGY; CDR2 reads SVAAGI. V shed 3 bases and J shed 11 bases, with 13 bases lying between them. The CDR3 runs to 12 residues. CDR3 nucleotides: TGTGCCAGCAGTTACTCAGGAGGGAGGGCTTTCTTT. Its protein is CASSYSGGRAFF.

This chain links TRBV7-2 with TRBJ1-1; 8 positions agree with TRBD1. V trimming: 4 bases; J trimming: 7 bases; junction bases outside the gene matches: 8. From germline, CDR1 is SGHTA and CDR2 FQGNSA. The CDR3 covers 14 residues. CDR3 in amino acids: CASSSRTGYGEAFF. CDR3 coding DNA: TGTGCCAGCAGCTCACGGACAGGGTACGGTGAAGCTTTCTTT.

This clone is termed medium-sized. The genes are TRBV6-4 and TRBJ1-2; tentative D call: TRBD1 (5 bases). V lost 5 bases to trimming and J lost 2 bases, with 15 bases between them. This CDR3 is built from 15 residues. Germline assignment: CDR1 MRHNA and CDR2 SNTAGT. DNA of the CDR3: TGTGCCAGCAGTCCTTCAGGGTCCATCAACTATGGCTACACCTTC. Its translation: CASSPSGSINYGYTF.

The rearrangement joins TRBV4-2 to TRBJ1-4; D ambiguous. The germline V gene encodes CDR1 LGHNA and CDR2 YNFKEQ. This CDR3 comprises 15 residues. V was trimmed by 4 bases and J by 8 bases, leaving 17 bases between them. The CDR3 sequence is CASSPTRAILEKLFF. DNA for the CDR3: TGTGCCAGCAGCCCGACGCGGGCCATCCTAGAAAAACTGTTTTTT.

J is TRBJ1-3 and V is TRBV2; D perhaps matches TRBD1 (5 bases). With 0 bases removed from V and 6 bases from J, the gap between germline ends came to 12 bases. Germline CDR1 reads SNHLY; CDR2 reads FYNNEI. The CDR3 sequence is 15 residues long. The CDR3 DNA follows: TGTGCCAGCAGTGAAGCGAGCGCAGGGTCAAACACCATATATTTT. Translated, it gives CASSEASAGSNTIYF.

The chain's CDR3 is CASSQVRWGASSYEQYF. The CDR3, as DNA: TGTGCCAGCAGCCAAGTGAGGTGGGGCGCTAGCTCCTACGAGCAGTACTTC. The chain couples TRBV4-2 to TRBJ2-7, with D perhaps TRBD1 (5 bases). CDR3 size: 17 residues. Germline V CDR1 and CDR2: LGHNA, YNFKEQ. Trimming took 1 base from V and 0 from J, leaving 16 bases between them.

V is TRBV7-2 and J is TRBJ1-5, with D perhaps matching TRBD1 (6 bases). There are 17 residues in the CDR3. Germline V lookup: CDR1 SGHTA, CDR2 FQGNSA. V was shortened by 0 bases and J by 5 bases, with 17 bases between the two germline ends. The CDR3 region is CASSLARGAGFYQPQHF. CDR3 DNA: TGTGCCAGCAGCTTAGCGCGGGGGGCCGGGTTTTATCAGCCCCAGCATTTT.

This clone appeared a few times. The chain carries TRBV4-1 and TRBJ1-1; D possibly corresponds to TRBD1 (6 bases). The CDR3 has 16 amino acids. The V and J ends lost 1 base and 6 bases respectively, with 18 bases between them. Germline CDR1 is MGHRA and CDR2 is YSYEKL. The CDR3 DNA reads as TGCGCCAGCAGCCAAGGGTGGGGGGGCGATCAGGCTGAAGCTTTCTTT. This sequence encodes CASSQGWGGDQAEAFF.

The V gene is TRBV4-3, the J gene TRBJ1-6; 10 bases fit TRBD1. The germline V gene encodes CDR1 LGHNA and CDR2 YSLEER. The trim removed 4 bases at V and 7 bases at J, leaving 4 bases unmatched. The CDR3 covers 15 residues. CDR3 loop: CASSPGTGANSPLHF. The CDR3 DNA sequence: TGCGCCAGCAGCCCAGGGACAGGGGCCAATTCACCCCTCCACTTT.

This clone was found a few times. V usage is TRBV7-2 and J usage is TRBJ1-2; TRBD1 is a possible D gene (5 bases). Germline-derived CDR1 and CDR2 are SGHTA and FQGNSA. The CDR3 has 12 amino acids. Trimming shortened V by 3 bases and J by 5 bases, and 7 bases separated the two germline ends. The DNA of the CDR3 is TGTGCCAGCAGCTTGGGGGGGTATGGCTACACCTTC. Translating gives CASSLGGYGYTF.

This clone is labeled medium-sized. This rearrangement joins TRBV5-5 to TRBJ1-4; no firm D call. The ends were cut back, 1 base at V and 0 bases at J, with 4 bases in the middle. Per germline, CDR1 SGHKS and CDR2 YYEKEE (reference sequence). The length of the CDR3 is 14 residues. The CDR3 coding sequence is TGTGCCAGCAGCTTGTTCGCAACTAATGAAAAACTGTTTTTT. Protein sequence: CASSLFATNEKLFF.